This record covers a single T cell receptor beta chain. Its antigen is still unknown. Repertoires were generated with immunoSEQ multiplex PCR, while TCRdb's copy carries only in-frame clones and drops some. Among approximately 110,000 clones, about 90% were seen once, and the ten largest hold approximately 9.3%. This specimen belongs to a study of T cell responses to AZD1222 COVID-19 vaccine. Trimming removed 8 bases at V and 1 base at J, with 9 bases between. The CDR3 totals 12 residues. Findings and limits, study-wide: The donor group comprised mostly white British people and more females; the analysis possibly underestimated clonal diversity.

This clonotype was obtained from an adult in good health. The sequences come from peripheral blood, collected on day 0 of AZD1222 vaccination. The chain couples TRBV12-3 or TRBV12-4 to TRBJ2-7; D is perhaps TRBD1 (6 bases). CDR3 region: CASGQSSYEQYF. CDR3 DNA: TGTGCCAGCGGACAGTCTTCCTACGAGCAGTACTTC.